Here is one TCR beta chain with its context. The entry originates in a study of cytomegalovirus exposure and HLA in healthy donors. The PCR made use of 60 Vbeta and 13 Jbeta primers. This table comes from immunoSEQ multiplex PCR, and its TCRdb copy is limited to in-frame clones, with some not included. The data contain under 200,000 clones, about 70% of them seen just once; the ten biggest clones take up less than 5%. The length of the CDR3 is 15 residues. Germline assignment: CDR1 SGHVS and CDR2 FQNEAQ. V lost 1 base to trimming and J lost 2 bases, with 12 bases between them. The chain couples TRBV7-8 to TRBJ2-7, with unresolved D. This TCR derives from a woman aged 18-29 years in good health and CMV-seropositive. The sequencing sample was made of PBMCs. For the CDR3, the DNA is TGTGCCAGCAGCTTAGGTATAGAGAATCCCTACGAGCAGTACTTC. Protein sequence: CASSLGIENPYEQYF. Looking up the rest from reference TRBV7-8 and TRBJ2-7 gives the full variable domain: GAGVSQSPRYKVAKRGQDVALRCDPISGHVSLFWYQQALGQGPEFLTYFQNEAQLDKSGLPSDRFFAERPEGSVSTLKIQRTQQEDSAVYLCASSLGIENPYEQYFGPGTRLTVT.